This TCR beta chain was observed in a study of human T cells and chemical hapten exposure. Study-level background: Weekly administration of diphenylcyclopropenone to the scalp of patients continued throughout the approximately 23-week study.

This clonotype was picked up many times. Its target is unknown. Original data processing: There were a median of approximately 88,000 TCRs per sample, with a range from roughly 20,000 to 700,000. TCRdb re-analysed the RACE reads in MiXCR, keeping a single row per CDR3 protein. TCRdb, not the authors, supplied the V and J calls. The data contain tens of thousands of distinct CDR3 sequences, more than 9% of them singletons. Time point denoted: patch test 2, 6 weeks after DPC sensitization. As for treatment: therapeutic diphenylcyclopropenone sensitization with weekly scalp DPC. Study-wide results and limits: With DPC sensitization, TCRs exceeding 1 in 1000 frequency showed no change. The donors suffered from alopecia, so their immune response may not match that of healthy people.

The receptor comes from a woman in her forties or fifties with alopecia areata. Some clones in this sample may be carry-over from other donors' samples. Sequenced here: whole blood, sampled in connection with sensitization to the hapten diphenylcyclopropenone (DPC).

In nucleotides, the CDR3 is TGTGCCAGCAGCCGCACAGGGTCTAGGAACTATGGCTACACCTTC. Protein product: CASSRTGSRNYGYTF. This chain links TRBV14 with TRBJ1-2; perhaps TRBD1 as D (6 bases). V lost 4 bases to trimming and J lost 2 bases, with 14 bases between them. The germline V gene encodes CDR1 SGHDN and CDR2 FVKESK. This CDR3 is 15 amino acids long.